Listed below are T cell receptor beta chains from one sample, sequenced in a study of patients and donors after allogeneic stem cell transplantation. Each CDR3 protein gets one entry after TCRdb re-called the RT-PCR reads with MiXCR. The sample contains about 210,000 distinct CDR3 sequences, less than 50% of which appear only once. Sequenced input: blood, either unsorted or a sorted T cell fraction (not recorded which). The receptors here all came from a human donor who was either an allogeneic HSCT recipient or a stem cell or donor lymphocyte infusion donor (not recorded which). It is not recorded whose cells these are; they may come from a transplant donor. Both conserved end residues are trimmed from each CDR3. D genes are given only for firm matches.

d_call: NA
v_call: TRBV6-2/TRBV6-3
cdr3_aa: ASSYSNPQPKQF

d_call: NA
v_call: TRBV20-1
cdr3_aa: SASSLTQY

d_call: NA
v_call: TRBV9
cdr3_aa: ASSVGRVMVHNEQF

d_call: NA
v_call: TRBV4-1
cdr3_aa: ASSQVVYLDEQF

d_call: NA
v_call: TRBV15
cdr3_aa: ATSPRASNQPQH

d_call: TRBD1
v_call: TRBV2
cdr3_aa: ASNRDRGPEAF

d_call: TRBD2
v_call: TRBV11-2
cdr3_aa: ASSSKRGAPHYTQY

d_call: NA
v_call: TRBV4-1
cdr3_aa: ASSLGADRPYGYT

d_call: NA
v_call: TRBV4-1
cdr3_aa: ASSQWGLAHEQF

d_call: NA
v_call: TRBV25-1
cdr3_aa: ASRPPGLNTEAF

d_call: NA
v_call: TRBV12-3/TRBV12-4
cdr3_aa: ASSLQAGYTDTQY

d_call: NA
v_call: TRBV28
cdr3_aa: ASSGTPISYEQY

d_call: NA
v_call: TRBV15
cdr3_aa: ATSRTTSPLH

d_call: TRBD1
v_call: TRBV20-1
cdr3_aa: SARGARDRVTYEQY

d_call: NA
v_call: TRBV7-9
cdr3_aa: ASSPRLENTEAF

d_call: NA
v_call: TRBV12-3/TRBV12-4
cdr3_aa: ASSFEFGRGVTDTQY

d_call: NA
v_call: TRBV6-5
cdr3_aa: ASSPLTGLNTEAF

d_call: TRBD2
v_call: TRBV5-1
cdr3_aa: ASSLGTSGGYNEQF

d_call: NA
v_call: TRBV29-1
cdr3_aa: SVLGTLRETQY

d_call: NA
v_call: TRBV7-2
cdr3_aa: ASSLVLGYSPLH

d_call: NA
v_call: TRBV29-1
cdr3_aa: SVESVFANTEAF

d_call: NA
v_call: TRBV6-6
cdr3_aa: ASSYGGRPNYGYT

d_call: NA
v_call: TRBV12-3/TRBV12-4
cdr3_aa: ASTAEDEQF

d_call: NA
v_call: TRBV12-3/TRBV12-4
cdr3_aa: ASTFGLPGRDTIY

d_call: NA
v_call: TRBV20-1
cdr3_aa: SALAGVMNTEAF

d_call: NA
v_call: TRBV7-9
cdr3_aa: ASSLVSAPNTEAF

d_call: TRBD2
v_call: TRBV4-3
cdr3_aa: ASSRRLIAGATDTQY

d_call: NA
v_call: TRBV6-5
cdr3_aa: ASSTYPSYNEQF

d_call: TRBD1
v_call: TRBV5-1
cdr3_aa: ASSLWDRSTDTQY

d_call: NA
v_call: TRBV4-1
cdr3_aa: ASSQPGHIYEQY

d_call: NA
v_call: TRBV6-1
cdr3_aa: ASSPDSPMNTEAF

d_call: NA
v_call: TRBV7-9
cdr3_aa: ASSLYEGTGYT

d_call: NA
v_call: TRBV5-6
cdr3_aa: ASSWGSYEQY

d_call: TRBD1
v_call: TRBV4-3
cdr3_aa: ASSQDRDRAQPQH